This T cell receptor (beta chain) was sequenced in a study of blood T cells in healthy people across ages. Study-level results: What prevented conclusive comparison of naive and antigen-experienced cells was that PBMCs were unsorted. Long-lived donors carried more naive CD4+ cells and greater diversity than aged donors.

The individuals who served as donors were healthy Caucasians living in Russia, aged roughly 6 to 95. No fewer than 5.5 micrograms of total RNA were isolated from every sample. Trimming took 0 bases from V and 4 from J; bases not matched to a gene: 6. The CDR3 is made up of 16 amino acids. The germline CDR1 and CDR2 sequences are LGHDT and YNNKEL (reference sequence). This clonotype was found a few times. Its antigen is not known. A J-beta primer mix and a sample-barcoded 5' primer were used in a second PCR of roughly 7 to 12 cycles. TCRdb passed the 5' RACE reads through MiXCR, listing each CDR3 protein once. The sample consists of just under 750,000 distinct CDR3 sequences, approximately 21% of them appearing once.

This sequence joins TRBV3-1 and TRBJ2-5, with 9 bases that match TRBD2. This sequence originates from a man between 65 and 85 years old in good health. The sample consisted of blood. CDR3 sequence reads: CASSQDWASGAETQYF. The CDR3 DNA sequence: TGTGCCAGCAGCCAAGATTGGGCTAGCGGGGCAGAGACCCAGTACTTC.